The sequence of this TCR beta chain was determined in a study of blood T cell repertoires in COVID-19. For the study at large: Specimens from acute and convalescent COVID-19 originated in the United States, Italy and Spain.

Participants, roughly 18 to 90 years old, spanned fewer than 30 US areas. Trimming left V 2 bases short and J 4 bases short, with 12 bases between. This CDR3 has 15 residues. Germline CDR1 and CDR2: SGDLS and YYNGEE. Original handling: It was from reference gene primer amplification that nucleated cell counts were estimated. Assay used: immunoSEQ multiplex PCR; TCRdb lists only in-frame clones, some missing. V, J and clone size reflect that table, while D and trimming were determined from the DNA. The repertoire holds roughly 290,000 clones, with nearly 90% as singletons. Source material: PBMCs or T cells enriched from blood (not recorded which). The gene calls are TRBV9 and TRBJ1-4; the D gene is possibly TRBD1 (5 bases). The TCR sequence derives from a woman between 18 and 30 years old with acute COVID-19. CDR3 DNA: TGTGCCAGCAGCGTCGGTGACAGAGGTAATGAAAAACTGTTTTTT. It codes for CASSVGDRGNEKLFF.